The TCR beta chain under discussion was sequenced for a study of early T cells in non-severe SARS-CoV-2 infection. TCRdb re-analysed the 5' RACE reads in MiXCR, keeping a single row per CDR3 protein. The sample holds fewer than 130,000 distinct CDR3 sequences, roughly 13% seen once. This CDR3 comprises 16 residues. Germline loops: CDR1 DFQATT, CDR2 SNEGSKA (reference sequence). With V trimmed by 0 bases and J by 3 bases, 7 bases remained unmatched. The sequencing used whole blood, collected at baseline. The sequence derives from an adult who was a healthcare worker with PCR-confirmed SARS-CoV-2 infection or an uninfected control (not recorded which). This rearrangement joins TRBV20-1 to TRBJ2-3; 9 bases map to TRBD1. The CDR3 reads CSARDTGGWSTDTQYF. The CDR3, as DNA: TGCAGTGCTAGAGATACAGGGGGCTGGTCTACAGATACGCAGTATTTT.